One and the same sample provided the 7 T cell receptor beta chains below, sequenced in a study of cytomegalovirus exposure and HLA in healthy donors. Produced via immunoSEQ multiplex PCR; TCRdb's table is partial and in-frame only. Found here are 250,000 to 350,000 clones, roughly 87% of them singletons; the top ten hold approximately 1.1%. The sample consisted of PBMCs. These receptors were collected from a woman in her thirties in good health and CMV-seropositive.

This sequence joins TRBV15 and TRBJ2-2, with a tentative D call TRBD1 (5 bases). Germline CDR1 and CDR2: LNHNV and YYDKDF (reference sequence). This CDR3 is built from 15 residues. With 4 bases removed from V and 2 bases from J, the gap between germline ends came to 11 bases. DNA of the CDR3: TGTGCCACCAGCATAGACAGACTTAACACCGGGGAGCTGTTTTTT. Protein: CATSIDRLNTGELFF.

The chain links TRBV4-3 to TRBJ2-7; D gene unclear. Looked up from germline, CDR1 is LGHNA and CDR2 is YSLEER. The CDR3 length is 14 residues. Trimming took off 1 base at V and 0 bases at J, with 7 bases between the two ends. The CDR3, as DNA: TGCGCCAGCAGCCAAGGTTTAAGCTCCTACGAGCAGTACTTC. Its protein product is CASSQGLSSYEQYF.

This clone was counted between two and nine times. The V call is TRBV28, the J call TRBJ2-2; a possible D gene is TRBD2 (6 bases). Germline CDR1 MDHEN, CDR2 SYDVKM. Trimming removed 5 bases from V and 1 base from J, with 8 bases in between. This CDR3 comprises 14 residues. DNA of the CDR3: TGTGCCAGCAGTCCGGGACTGAACACCGGGGAGCTGTTTTTT. It specifies CASSPGLNTGELFF.

The CDR3 DNA is TGCGCCAGCAGCTTGGATGCAGATACGCAGTATTTT. It codes for CASSLDADTQYF. V is TRBV5-1 and J is TRBJ2-3; D is unclear. The CDR3 is made up of 12 amino acids. Per the germline V gene, CDR1 is SGHRS and CDR2 is YFSETQ. V was shortened by 0 bases and J by 4 bases, with 3 bases between the two germline ends.

This clone has just one count. The chain employs TRBV7-3 and TRBJ2-5; TRBD1 matches at 9 bases. Germline lookup yields CDR1 SGHTA and CDR2 FQGTGA. V shed 5 bases and J 5 bases; nucleotides not matched to a gene: 3. The CDR3 sequence is 13 residues long. CDR3 loop: CASSPDRGETQYF. CDR3 coding DNA: TGTGCCAGCAGCCCGGACAGGGGTGAGACCCAGTACTTC.

This chain joins TRBV7-7 and TRBJ1-5; tentatively, D is TRBD1 (5 bases). Germline values: CDR1 SSHAT, CDR2 FNYEAQ (reference sequence). The CDR3 contains 16 residues. The V gene lost 1 base and the J gene lost 0 bases, with 10 bases spanning the gap. The CDR3: CASSLGSGSSNQPQHF. CDR3 DNA sequence: TGTGCCAGCAGCTTAGGGTCAGGGTCTAGCAATCAGCCCCAGCATTTT.

The chain links TRBV29-1 to TRBJ2-1, with D unclear. V lost 5 bases and J lost 0, with 23 bases in between. Germline lookup yields CDR1 SQVTM and CDR2 ANQGSEA. CDR3 length equals 18 residues. CDR3 in DNA: TGCAGCGTTCCCGCGTTTTATAGGAGCGTGAGCTCCTACAATGAGCAGTTCTTC. Protein sequence: CSVPAFYRSVSSYNEQFF.